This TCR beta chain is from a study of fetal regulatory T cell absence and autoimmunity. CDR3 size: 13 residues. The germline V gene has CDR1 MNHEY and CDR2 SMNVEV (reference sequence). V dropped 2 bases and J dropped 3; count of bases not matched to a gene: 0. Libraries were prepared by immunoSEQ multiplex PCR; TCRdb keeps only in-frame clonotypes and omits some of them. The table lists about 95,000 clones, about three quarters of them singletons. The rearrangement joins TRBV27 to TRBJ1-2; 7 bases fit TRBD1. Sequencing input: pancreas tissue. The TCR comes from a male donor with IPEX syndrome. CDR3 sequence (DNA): TGTGCCAGCAGTTTAGACAGGGACTATGGCTACACCTTC. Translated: CASSLDRDYGYTF.